The sequence of this T cell receptor (beta chain) was determined in a study of blood T cell repertoires in COVID-19. CDR1 and CDR2 (germline): MNHEY, SVGEGT. There are 16 residues in the CDR3. V gave up 2 bases and J gave up 2 bases; unmatched junction bases: 4. Some clones are missing from TCRdb's copy, which holds only in-frame ones; the method was immunoSEQ multiplex PCR. The sample contains over 150,000 clones, approximately 83% of which appear only once. Source material: peripheral blood. This chain links TRBV6-2 or TRBV6-3 with TRBJ1-5; 9 bases line up with TRBD1. This clonotype was sampled from a woman aged 60-70 years with acute or convalescent COVID-19. The CDR3 sequence is CASSYPGQGGNQPQHF. CDR3 DNA: TGTGCCAGCAGTTACCCGGGACAGGGAGGCAATCAGCCCCAGCATTTT.